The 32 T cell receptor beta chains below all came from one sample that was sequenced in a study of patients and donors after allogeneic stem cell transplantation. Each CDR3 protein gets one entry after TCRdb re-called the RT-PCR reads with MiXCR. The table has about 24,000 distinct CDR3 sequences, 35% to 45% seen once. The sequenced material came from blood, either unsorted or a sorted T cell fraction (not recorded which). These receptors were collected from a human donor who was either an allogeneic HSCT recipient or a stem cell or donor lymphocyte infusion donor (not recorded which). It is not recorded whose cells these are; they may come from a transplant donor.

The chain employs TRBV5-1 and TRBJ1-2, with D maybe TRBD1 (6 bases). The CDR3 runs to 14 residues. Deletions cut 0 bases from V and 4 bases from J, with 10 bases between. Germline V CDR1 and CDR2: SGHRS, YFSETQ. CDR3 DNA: TGCGCCAGCAGCTTGGGCAGGGGCGGCTATGGCTACACCTTC. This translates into CASSLGRGGYGYTF.

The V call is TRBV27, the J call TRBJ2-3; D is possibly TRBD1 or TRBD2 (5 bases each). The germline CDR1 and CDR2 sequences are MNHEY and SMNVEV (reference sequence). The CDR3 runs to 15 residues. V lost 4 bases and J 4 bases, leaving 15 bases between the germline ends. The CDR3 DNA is TGTGCCAGCAGTTCCCCGGGACCAGACGCAGATACGCAGTATTTT. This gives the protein CASSSPGPDADTQYF.

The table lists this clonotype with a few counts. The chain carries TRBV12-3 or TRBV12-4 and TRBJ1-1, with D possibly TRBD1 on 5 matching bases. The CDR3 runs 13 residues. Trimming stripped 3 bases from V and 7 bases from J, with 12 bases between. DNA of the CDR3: TGTGCCAGCAGTTTCGGGACGCAGCTTGAAGCTTTCTTT. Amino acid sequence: CASSFGTQLEAFF.

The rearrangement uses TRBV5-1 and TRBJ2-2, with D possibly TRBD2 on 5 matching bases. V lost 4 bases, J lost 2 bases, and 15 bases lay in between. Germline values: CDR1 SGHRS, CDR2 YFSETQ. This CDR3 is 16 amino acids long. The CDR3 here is CASSKIQAANTGELFF. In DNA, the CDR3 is TGCGCCAGCAGCAAAATACAAGCGGCTAACACCGGGGAGCTGTTTTTT.

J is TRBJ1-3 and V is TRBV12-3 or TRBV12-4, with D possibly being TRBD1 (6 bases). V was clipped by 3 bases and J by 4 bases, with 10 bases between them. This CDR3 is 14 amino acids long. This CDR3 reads CASSFQGPGNTIYF. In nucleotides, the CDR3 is TGTGCCAGCAGTTTTCAGGGGCCAGGAAACACCATATATTTT.

The CDR3 sequence is CASSFRWTSGSEQFF. The CDR3 DNA follows: TGCGCCAGCAGCTTCCGGTGGACTAGCGGGAGTGAGCAGTTCTTC. The chain uses TRBV5-1 and TRBJ2-1; 13 nucleotides line up with TRBD2. This CDR3 is 15 amino acids long. Germline CDR1 and CDR2: SGHRS and YFSETQ. Trimming at V came to 2 bases and at J to 9 bases, leaving 5 bases not matched to a gene.

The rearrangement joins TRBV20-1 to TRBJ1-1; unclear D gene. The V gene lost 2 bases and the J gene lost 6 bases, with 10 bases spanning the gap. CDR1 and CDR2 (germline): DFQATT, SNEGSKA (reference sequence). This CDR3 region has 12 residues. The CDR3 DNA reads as TGCAGTGCTAGAAAGCAAAGCTCTGAAGCTTTCTTT. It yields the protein CSARKQSSEAFF.

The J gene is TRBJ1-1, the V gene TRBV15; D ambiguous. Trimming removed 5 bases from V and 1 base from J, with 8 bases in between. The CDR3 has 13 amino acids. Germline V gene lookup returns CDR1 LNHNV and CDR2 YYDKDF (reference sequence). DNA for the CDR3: TGTGCCACCAGCTTTTCAGAGAACACTGAAGCTTTCTTT. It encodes CATSFSENTEAFF.

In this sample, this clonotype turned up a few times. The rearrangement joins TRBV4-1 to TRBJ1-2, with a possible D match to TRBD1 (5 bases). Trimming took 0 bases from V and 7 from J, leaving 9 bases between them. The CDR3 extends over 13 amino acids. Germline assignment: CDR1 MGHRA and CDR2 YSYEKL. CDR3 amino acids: CASSQDGAGGYTF. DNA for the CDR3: TGCGCCAGCAGCCAAGACGGGGCCGGTGGCTACACCTTC.

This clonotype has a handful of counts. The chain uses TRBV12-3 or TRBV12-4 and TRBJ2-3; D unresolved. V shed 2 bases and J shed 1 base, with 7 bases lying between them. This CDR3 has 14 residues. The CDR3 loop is CASSLRSGTDTQYF. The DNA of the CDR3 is TGTGCCAGCAGTTTACGGAGCGGCACAGATACGCAGTATTTT.

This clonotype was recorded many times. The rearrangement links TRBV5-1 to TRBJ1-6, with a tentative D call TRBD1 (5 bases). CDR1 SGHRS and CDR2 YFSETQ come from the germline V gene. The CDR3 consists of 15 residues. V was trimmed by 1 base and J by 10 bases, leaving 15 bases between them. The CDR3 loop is CASSLFGQKESPLHF. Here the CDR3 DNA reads TGCGCCAGCAGCTTGTTTGGACAAAAGGAATCACCCCTCCACTTT.

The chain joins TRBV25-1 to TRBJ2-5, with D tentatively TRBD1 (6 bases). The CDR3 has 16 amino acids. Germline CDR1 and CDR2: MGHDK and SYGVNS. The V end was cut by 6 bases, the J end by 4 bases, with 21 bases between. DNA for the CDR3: TGTGCCAGCAGGGACGTGGCAGGGGCCATCGCAGAGACCCAGTACTTC. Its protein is CASRDVAGAIAETQYF.

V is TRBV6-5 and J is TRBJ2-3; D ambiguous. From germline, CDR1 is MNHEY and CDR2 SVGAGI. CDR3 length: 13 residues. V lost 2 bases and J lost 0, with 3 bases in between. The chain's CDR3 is CASSYDSTDTQYF. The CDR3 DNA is TGTGCCAGCAGTTACGACAGCACAGATACGCAGTATTTT.

The CDR3 reads CSARDHRDYPYEQYF. The CDR3 DNA reads as TGCAGTGCTAGAGATCACCGGGACTACCCTTACGAGCAGTACTTC. The chain uses TRBV20-1 and TRBJ2-7; TRBD2 agrees at 7 bases. This CDR3 spans 15 amino acids. The germline CDR1 and CDR2 sequences are DFQATT and SNEGSKA (reference sequence). V lost 0 bases, J lost 4 bases, and 9 bases stayed unmatched.

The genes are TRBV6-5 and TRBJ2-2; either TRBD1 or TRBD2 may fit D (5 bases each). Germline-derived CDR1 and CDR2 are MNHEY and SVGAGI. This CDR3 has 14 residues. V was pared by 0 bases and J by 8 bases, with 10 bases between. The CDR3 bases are TGTGCCAGCAGTTACTCTACGGGGCCTGGGGAGCTGTTTTTT. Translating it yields CASSYSTGPGELFF.

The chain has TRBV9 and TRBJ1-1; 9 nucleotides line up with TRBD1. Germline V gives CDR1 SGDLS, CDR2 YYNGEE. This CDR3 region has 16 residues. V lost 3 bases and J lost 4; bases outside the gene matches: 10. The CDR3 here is CASSAQGALRLTEAFF. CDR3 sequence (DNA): TGTGCCAGCAGCGCACAGGGGGCGTTAAGGCTCACTGAAGCTTTCTTT.

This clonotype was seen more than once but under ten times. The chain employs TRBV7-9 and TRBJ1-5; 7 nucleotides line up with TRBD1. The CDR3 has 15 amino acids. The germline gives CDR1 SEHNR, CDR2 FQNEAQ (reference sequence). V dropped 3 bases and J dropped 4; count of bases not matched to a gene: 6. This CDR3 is CASSLDGDRNQPQHF. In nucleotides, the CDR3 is TGTGCCAGCAGCTTGGACGGGGACAGAAATCAGCCCCAGCATTTT.

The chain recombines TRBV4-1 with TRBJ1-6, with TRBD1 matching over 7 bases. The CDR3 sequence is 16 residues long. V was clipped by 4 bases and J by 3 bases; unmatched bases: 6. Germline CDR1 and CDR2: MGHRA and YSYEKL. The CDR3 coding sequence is TGCGCCAGCAGCCCAAAGGGGGCGGGCTATAATTCACCCCTCCACTTT. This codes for CASSPKGAGYNSPLHF.

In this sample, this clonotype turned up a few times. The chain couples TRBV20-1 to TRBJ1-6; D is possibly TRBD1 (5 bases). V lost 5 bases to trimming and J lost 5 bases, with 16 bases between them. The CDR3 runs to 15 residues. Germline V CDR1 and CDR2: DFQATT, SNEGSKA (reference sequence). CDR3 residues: CSAQRDGAHNSPLHF. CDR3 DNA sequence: TGCAGTGCTCAACGGGACGGAGCCCATAATTCACCCCTCCACTTT.

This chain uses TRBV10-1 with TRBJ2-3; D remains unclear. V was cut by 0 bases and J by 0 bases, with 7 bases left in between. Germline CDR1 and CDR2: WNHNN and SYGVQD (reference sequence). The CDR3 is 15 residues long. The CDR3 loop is CASSESVRSTDTQYF. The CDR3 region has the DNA TGCGCCAGCAGTGAGTCTGTCAGAAGCACAGATACGCAGTATTTT.

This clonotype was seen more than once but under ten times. The CDR3 protein is CATQDRGGETQYF. The CDR3 nucleotides are TGTGCCACCCAAGACAGGGGCGGGGAGACCCAGTACTTC. This chain joins TRBV24-1 and TRBJ2-5; TRBD1 agrees at 8 bases. The trim removed 9 bases at V and 5 bases at J, leaving 7 bases unmatched. The CDR3 sequence is 13 residues long. Germline CDR1 is KGHDR and CDR2 is SFDVKD.

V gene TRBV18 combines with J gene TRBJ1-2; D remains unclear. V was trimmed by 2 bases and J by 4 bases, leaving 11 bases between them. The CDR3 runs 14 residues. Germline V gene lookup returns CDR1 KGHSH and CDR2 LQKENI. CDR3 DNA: TGTGCCAGCTCACCAGTGGCAGCCCCCTATGGCTACACCTTC. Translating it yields CASSPVAAPYGYTF.

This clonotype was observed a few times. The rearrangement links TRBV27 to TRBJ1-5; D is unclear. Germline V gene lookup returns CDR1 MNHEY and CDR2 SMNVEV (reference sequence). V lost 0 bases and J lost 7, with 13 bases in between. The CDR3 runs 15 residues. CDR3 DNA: TGTGCCAGCAGTTTATCGATAATCGGAGGGCAGCCCCAGCATTTT. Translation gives CASSLSIIGGQPQHF.

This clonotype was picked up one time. The CDR3 reads CASSLTDYTGELFF. CDR3 in DNA: TGCGCCAGCAGCTTGACAGACTACACCGGGGAGCTGTTTTTT. The V and J genes are TRBV5-1 and TRBJ2-2; no firm D call. Germline values: CDR1 SGHRS, CDR2 YFSETQ. The CDR3 spans 14 residues. V was trimmed by 1 base and J by 3 bases, leaving 7 bases between them.

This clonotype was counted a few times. The CDR3 nucleotides are TGTGCCAGCAGTTATGTCGGGACAGGGGTTTCCTATGGCTACACCTTC. This encodes CASSYVGTGVSYGYTF. The chain carries TRBV6-5 and TRBJ1-2, with 10 positions matching TRBD1. Trimming at V came to 3 bases and at J to 4 bases, leaving 8 bases not matched to a gene. CDR3 length equals 16 residues. Looked up from germline, CDR1 is MNHEY and CDR2 is SVGAGI.

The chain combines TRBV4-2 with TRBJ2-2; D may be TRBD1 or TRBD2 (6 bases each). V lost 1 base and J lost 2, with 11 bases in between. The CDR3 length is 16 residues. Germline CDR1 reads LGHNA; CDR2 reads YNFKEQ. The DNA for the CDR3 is TGTGCCAGCAGCCAAGTCACGGGGGCTAACACCGGGGAGCTGTTTTTT. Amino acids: CASSQVTGANTGELFF.

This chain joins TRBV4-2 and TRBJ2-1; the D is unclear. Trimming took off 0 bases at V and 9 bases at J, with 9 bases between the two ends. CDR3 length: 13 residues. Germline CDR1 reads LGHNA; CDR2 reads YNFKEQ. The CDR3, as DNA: TGTGCCAGCAGCCAAGAAGTGACCCCTGAGCAGTTCTTC. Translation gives CASSQEVTPEQFF.

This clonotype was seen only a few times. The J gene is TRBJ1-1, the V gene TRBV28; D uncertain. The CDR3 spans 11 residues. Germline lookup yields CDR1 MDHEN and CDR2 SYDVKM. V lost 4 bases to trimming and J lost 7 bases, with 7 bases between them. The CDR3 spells CASSYWDEAFF. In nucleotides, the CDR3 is TGTGCCAGCAGTTATTGGGATGAAGCTTTCTTT.

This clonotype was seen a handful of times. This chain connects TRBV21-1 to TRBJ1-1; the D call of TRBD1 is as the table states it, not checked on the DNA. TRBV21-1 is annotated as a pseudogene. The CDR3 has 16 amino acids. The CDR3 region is CASIERAPPWYTEAFF. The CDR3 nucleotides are TGTGCCAGCATCGAAAGGGCACCACCCTGGTACACTGAAGCTTTCTTT.

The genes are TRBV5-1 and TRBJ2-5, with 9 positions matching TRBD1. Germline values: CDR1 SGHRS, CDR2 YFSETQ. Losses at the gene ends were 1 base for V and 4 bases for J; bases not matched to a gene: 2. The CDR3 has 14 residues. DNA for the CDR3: TGCGCCAGCAGCTTGCAGGACAGGGGAGAGACCCAGTACTTC. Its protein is CASSLQDRGETQYF.

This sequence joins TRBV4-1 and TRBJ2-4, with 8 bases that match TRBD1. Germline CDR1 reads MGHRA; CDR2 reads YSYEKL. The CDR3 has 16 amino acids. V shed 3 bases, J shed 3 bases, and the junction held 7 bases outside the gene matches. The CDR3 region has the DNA TGCGCCAGCAGCCAGACGACAGGGGTAGGCAAAAACATTCAGTACTTC. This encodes CASSQTTGVGKNIQYF.

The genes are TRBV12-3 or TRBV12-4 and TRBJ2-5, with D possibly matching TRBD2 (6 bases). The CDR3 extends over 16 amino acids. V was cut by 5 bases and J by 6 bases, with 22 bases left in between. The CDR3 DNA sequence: TGTGCCAGCAGTCCGGGACTCCAAGGGTGGTTTAAGACCCAGTACTTC. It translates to CASSPGLQGWFKTQYF.